Below, 19 T cell receptor beta chains from the same sample are listed, as sequenced in a study of shared clonotypes between healthy human individuals (dated by TCRdb to the early 2020s). The library was made by the immunoSEQ multiplex PCR assay. This is the immuneACCESS table as TCRdb keeps it, with only in-frame sequences that have V and J called. A part of the clones is gone; compared with another copy, unresolved V genes explain less than half, and the rest is unexplained. The sample profile shows 490,000 or so clones; 70% to 85% of them were found once. The ten top clones hold more than 10% of the sample. Source material: PBMCs. The origin of the receptors is a woman aged 40 to 55 in good health. Some clones in this sample may be carry-over from other donors' samples.

The rearrangement joins TRBV4-2 to TRBJ2-2; 13 nucleotides align to TRBD2. CDR3 size: 17 residues. Trimming at V came to 1 base and at J to 5 bases, leaving 4 bases not matched to a gene. CDR1 and CDR2 from the germline V gene are LGHNA and YNFKEQ. The CDR3 coding sequence is TGTGCCAGCAGCCAAGGGACTAGCGGGAGTGGTACCGGGGAGCTGTTTTTT. Its translation: CASSQGTSGSGTGELFF.

The sample holds a few counts of this clone. The chain employs TRBV30 and TRBJ1-2, with a weak D call TRBD1 (5 bases). From germline, CDR1 is GTSNPN and CDR2 SVGIG (reference sequence). The CDR3 is 12 amino acids. The V end was cut by 3 bases, the J end by 4 bases, with 9 bases between. CDR3 protein: CAWRDSPYGYTF. CDR3 nucleotide sequence: TGTGCCTGGAGAGACAGCCCCTATGGCTACACCTTC. Complete variable domain (other parts from reference TRBV30 and TRBJ1-2): SQTIHQWPATLVQPVGSPLSLECTVEGTSNPNLYWYRQAAGRGLQLLFYSVGIGQISSEVPQNLSASRPQDRQFILSSKKLLLSDSGFYLCAWRDSPYGYTFGSGTRLTVV.

The chain is built from TRBV28 and TRBJ1-4, with 8 positions matching TRBD1. Unmatched junction bases numbered 10, after V lost 6 bases and J lost 10 bases. The length of the CDR3 is 14 residues. Looked up from germline, CDR1 is MDHEN and CDR2 is SYDVKM. Here the CDR3 reads CASRGGQAVGKLFF. CDR3 coding DNA: TGTGCCAGCAGGGGGGGACAGGCCGTGGGAAAACTGTTTTTT.

The chain has TRBV28 and TRBJ2-2; 7 positions match TRBD2. CDR3 size: 17 residues. Per germline, CDR1 MDHEN and CDR2 SYDVKM. J gave up 6 bases and V 2 bases, and 12 bases lay outside the gene matches. CDR3 DNA sequence: TGTGCCAGCAGTTTAGTGGGACTAACGAGCTACGCCGGGGAGCTGTTTTTT. This sequence encodes CASSLVGLTSYAGELFF.

On this clone itself: The same CDR3 arises from other DNA sequences in this sample as well. The V gene is TRBV19, the J gene TRBJ1-2, with 9 bases matching TRBD1. CDR3 length: 15 amino acids. Germline loops: CDR1 LNHDA, CDR2 SQIVND (reference sequence). V trimming: 6 bases; J trimming: 7 bases; junction bases outside the gene matches: 12. The DNA for the CDR3 is TGTGCCAGTAGCTTTGGGGACAGGGAAATATCTGGCTACACCTTC. It yields the protein CASSFGDREISGYTF.

The V and J genes are TRBV4-1 and TRBJ2-7; D might be TRBD2 (5 bases). The CDR3 runs to 15 residues. From germline, CDR1 is MGHRA and CDR2 YSYEKL. V dropped 3 bases and J dropped 0 bases, with 12 bases sitting between them. The DNA for the CDR3 is TGCGCCAGCAGCCACACGGACTCCACCTCCTACGAGCAGTACTTC. Amino acid sequence: CASSHTDSTSYEQYF.

The chain links TRBV30 to TRBJ2-7; 7 bases are shared with TRBD1. Per germline, CDR1 GTSNPN and CDR2 SVGIG (reference sequence). CDR3 size: 14 residues. V gave up 5 bases and J gave up 3 bases; unmatched junction bases: 10. The CDR3 protein is CAWSTGIGNYEQYF. CDR3 coding DNA: TGTGCCTGGTCGACAGGGATCGGGAACTACGAGCAGTACTTC.

The chain employs TRBV28 and TRBJ1-1, with no clear D. CDR1 MDHEN and CDR2 SYDVKM come from the germline V gene. V dropped 3 bases and J dropped 5 bases, with 19 bases sitting between them. This CDR3 comprises 16 residues. The CDR3 nucleotides read TGTGCCAGCAGTTTGGCCCCGAGGGTCCGTCGGACTGAAGCTTTCTTT. Translating gives CASSLAPRVRRTEAFF. The whole variable domain, remainder taken from reference TRBV28 and TRBJ1-1, is DVKVTQSSRYLVKRTGEKVFLECVQDMDHENMFWYRQDPGLGLRLIYFSYDVKMKEKGDIPEGYSVSREKKERFSLILESASTNQTSMYLCASSLAPRVRRTEAFFGQGTRLTVV.

The V gene is TRBV9, the J gene TRBJ2-7; D is unclear. CDR3 length equals 12 residues. V lost 0 bases and J lost 2, with 3 bases in between. Germline CDR1 SGDLS, CDR2 YYNGEE. The CDR3 DNA is TGTGCCAGCAGCGTAGACACCTACGAGCAGTACTTC. Translation: CASSVDTYEQYF. Combining the CDR3 with reference TRBV9 and TRBJ2-7 gives the whole variable domain DSGVTQTPKHLITATGQRVTLRCSPRSGDLSVYWYQQSLDQGLQFLIQYYNGEERAKGNILERFSAQQFPDLHSELNLSSLELGDSALYFCASSVDTYEQYFGPGTRLTVT.

The chain recombines TRBV7-2 with TRBJ1-3; a possible D gene is TRBD1 (5 bases). Deletions cut 5 bases from V and 0 bases from J, with 11 bases between. The germline CDR1 and CDR2 sequences are SGHTA and FQGNSA. The CDR3 contains 15 residues. DNA for the CDR3: TGTGCCAGCAGCCCAGGGACCGTCTCTGGAAACACCATATATTTT. Protein product: CASSPGTVSGNTIYF.

The chain has TRBV15 and TRBJ1-2, with unresolved D. V dropped 1 base and J dropped 1 base, with 4 bases sitting between them. In germline, CDR1 is LNHNV, CDR2 YYDKDF (reference sequence). The CDR3 is 13 residues long. The CDR3 spells CATSRGDNYGYTF. In DNA form, the CDR3 reads TGTGCCACCAGCAGAGGAGATAACTATGGCTACACCTTC.

The V call is TRBV2, the J call TRBJ1-4; tentative D call: TRBD1 (6 bases). V was pared by 6 bases and J by 4 bases, with 15 bases between. The CDR3 is 15 residues long. Germline CDR1 reads SNHLY; CDR2 reads FYNNEI. Written as DNA, the CDR3 is TGTGCCAGCAGGGCTATTGGACAGTATAATGAAAAACTGTTTTTT. It translates to CASRAIGQYNEKLFF.

The rearrangement joins TRBV7-9 to TRBJ2-1; 9 bases align to TRBD2. From germline, CDR1 is SEHNR and CDR2 FQNEAQ (reference sequence). The V and J ends lost 5 bases and 2 bases, in that order; junction bases with no gene match: 7. CDR3 length: 16 amino acids. The DNA of the CDR3 is TGTGCCAGCAGCCCAGCGGGGGGATCGGCCTACAATGAGCAGTTCTTC. Amino acid sequence: CASSPAGGSAYNEQFF.

On this clone: Other DNA sequences in this sample translate to the same CDR3. The chain couples TRBV14 to TRBJ2-1; no definite D call. The CDR3 runs 13 residues. V was cut by 0 bases and J by 7 bases, with 7 bases left in between. Germline CDR1 is SGHDN and CDR2 is FVKESK. The CDR3 loop is CASSQDLGNEQFF. The CDR3 DNA sequence: TGTGCCAGCAGCCAAGATCTGGGTAATGAGCAGTTCTTC.

This sequence joins TRBV30 and TRBJ1-2; no firm D call. Germline loops: CDR1 GTSNPN, CDR2 SVGIG (reference sequence). The germline V and J ends were trimmed by 4 bases and 4 bases, with 10 bases remaining between them. CDR3 length equals 12 residues. DNA for the CDR3: TGTGCCTGGACCCAAGGAGCCTATGGCTACACCTTC. This encodes CAWTQGAYGYTF.

V gene TRBV11-2 combines with J gene TRBJ2-6, with D possibly being TRBD2 (7 bases). V lost 8 bases and J 3 bases, leaving 11 bases between the germline ends. Germline V gene data show CDR1 as SGHAT and CDR2 as FQNNGV. The CDR3 extends over 14 amino acids. CDR3 in amino acids: CASGGGVGANVLTF. DNA for the CDR3: TGTGCCAGCGGGGGGGGCGTTGGGGCCAACGTCCTGACTTTC.

The V and J genes are TRBV10-1 and TRBJ2-7; TRBD1 or TRBD2 may be the D gene (7 bases each). The V gene's germline CDR1 is WNHNN and CDR2 SYGVQD (reference sequence). The CDR3 is made up of 20 amino acids. Trimming removed 6 bases from V and 3 bases from J, with 33 bases in between. The CDR3 bases are TGCGCCAGCAGCCCTAACTGCCTAGGACAGGCGGTTGGGGGGGGCTACGAGCAGTACTTC. Its translation: CASSPNCLGQAVGGGYEQYF.

The rearrangement uses TRBV18 and TRBJ1-1, with a weak D call TRBD1 (6 bases). From germline, CDR1 is KGHSH and CDR2 LQKENI. V was pared by 1 base and J by 0 bases, with 12 bases between. The length of the CDR3 is 16 residues. CDR3 sequence (DNA): TGTGCCAGCTCACCACAGGGGGGGGACCTGAACACTGAAGCTTTCTTT. This gives the protein CASSPQGGDLNTEAFF.

This rearrangement joins TRBV12-5 to TRBJ2-2; possible D gene TRBD2, 5 bases. CDR3 length: 18 residues. Looked up from germline, CDR1 is LGHNT and CDR2 is FRNRAP. V was cut by 5 bases and J by 0 bases, with 19 bases left in between. The CDR3, as DNA: TGTGCTAGTGGTCTCGGACTGGACCTAACAACGAACACCGGGGAGCTGTTTTTT. This translates into CASGLGLDLTTNTGELFF.